This TCR beta chain was sequenced during a study of blood T cell repertoires in COVID-19 (dated by TCRdb to about 2020). About the study as a whole: The collaborator samples originated in the United States, Italy and Spain and spanned the acute and convalescent phases of COVID-19. The prospective study material was composed of cDNA or gDNA derived from T cells, B-cell-depleted T cells, or PBMCs. Deeply sampled blood TCRbeta repertoires from subjects exposed to, actively infected with, or recovered from COVID-19 were included in the dataset. The repertoires were released in a freely available public database meant as a resource for research on the immune response to SARS-CoV-2. The samples were drawn from the first 160 participants of the ongoing ImmuneRACE study and from 1,254 subjects provided by 6 global collaborators. Nearly every sample came with metadata listing a de-identified subject ID, COVID-19 status, age in years and sex. Where available, HLA class I and class II types were obtained from metadata supplied by the sample provider rather than from assay-based typing.

Study-wide findings and limitations: The amount of clinical and demographic metadata varied by source and participant and was provided uncurated.

Its CDR3 holds 16 amino acids, cysteine through phenylalanine. Only the CDR3 part of the read is kept: 48 bases, read in frame from the first base. V loses 1 base of germline sequence and J loses 5 bases, and the interval between the two ends is 18 bases. Sequences GTSNPN (CDR1) and SVGIG (CDR2) are obtained from the germline V gene (reference sequence). Whole blood was collected in K2EDTA tubes by collaborating institutions according to the institutions' own protocols. For TCRbeta analysis, collaborator samples were shipped as frozen whole blood, as isolated PBMCs, or as DNA extracted from either sample type. TCRbeta CDR3 regions were amplified from genomic DNA by means of the immunoSEQ Assay, a bias-controlled multiplex PCR. Per the original workflow: Within the assay, amplification of reference gene primers was used to estimate how many nucleated cells each sample contained. To quantify the absolute abundance of each unique TCRbeta CDR3 rearrangement, sequence reads were collapsed and filtered. For each sample, productive Simpson clonality was calculated as the square root of Simpson's diversity index across productive rearrangements. Entries here come from immuneACCESS through TCRdb and include only in-frame sequences with V and J called. Some clones fail to appear in such tables; in the studies checked, an unresolved V gene covers under half of the shortfall, and the cause of the remainder is unknown. V, J and clone size are taken as reported in that table, and D and trimming were inferred from the DNA itself. The sample records about 110,000 clones, less than 85% of which are singletons. Together, the top ten hold about 4.1% of the sample.

A single count supports this clone. Its antigen is not yet known. Base qualities are not provided; no much larger clone lies one nucleotide away. The source material was peripheral blood. The sequence was obtained from an elderly woman with acute or convalescent COVID-19. The chain is assembled from TRBV30 and TRBJ2-1; perhaps TRBD1 is the D gene, with 6 bases matching. CDR3 reads: CAWSGTWGPLNNEQFF. The DNA sequence is as follows: TGTGCCTGGAGTGGGACCTGGGGGCCTCTAAACAATGAGCAGTTCTTC.